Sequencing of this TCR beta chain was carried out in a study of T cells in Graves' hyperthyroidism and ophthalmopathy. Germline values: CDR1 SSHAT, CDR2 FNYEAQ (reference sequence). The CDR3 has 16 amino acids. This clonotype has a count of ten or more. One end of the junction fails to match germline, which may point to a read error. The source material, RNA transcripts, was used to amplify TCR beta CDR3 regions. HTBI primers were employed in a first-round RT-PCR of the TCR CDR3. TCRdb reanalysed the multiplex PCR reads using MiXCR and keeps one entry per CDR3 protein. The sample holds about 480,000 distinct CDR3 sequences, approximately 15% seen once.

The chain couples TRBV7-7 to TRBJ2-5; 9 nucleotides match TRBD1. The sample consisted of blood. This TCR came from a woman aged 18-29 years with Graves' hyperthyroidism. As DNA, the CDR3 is TGTGCTAGCAGCCCAGGGACAGGGACTCTCCAAGAGACCCAGTACTTC. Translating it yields CASSPGTGTLQETQYF.